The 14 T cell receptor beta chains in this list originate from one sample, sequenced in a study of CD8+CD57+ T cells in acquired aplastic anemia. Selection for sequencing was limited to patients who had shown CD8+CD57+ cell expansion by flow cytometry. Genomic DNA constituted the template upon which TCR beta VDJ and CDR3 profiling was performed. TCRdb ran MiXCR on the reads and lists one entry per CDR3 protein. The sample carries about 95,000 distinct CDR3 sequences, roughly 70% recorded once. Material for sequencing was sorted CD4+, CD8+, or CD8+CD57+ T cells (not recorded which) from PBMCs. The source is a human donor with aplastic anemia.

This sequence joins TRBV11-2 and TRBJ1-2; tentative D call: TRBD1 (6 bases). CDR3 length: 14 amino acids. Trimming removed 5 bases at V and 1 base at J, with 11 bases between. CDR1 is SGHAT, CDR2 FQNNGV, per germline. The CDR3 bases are TGTGCCAGCAGCATTGACAGGAGTAACTATGGCTACACCTTC. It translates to CASSIDRSNYGYTF.

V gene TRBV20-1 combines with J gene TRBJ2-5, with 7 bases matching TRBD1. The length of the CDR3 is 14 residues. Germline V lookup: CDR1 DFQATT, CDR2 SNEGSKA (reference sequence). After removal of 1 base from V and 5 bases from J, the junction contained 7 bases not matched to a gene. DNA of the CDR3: TGCAGTGCTAGAGGGCAGGGGGTAGGCGAGACCCAGTACTTC. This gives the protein CSARGQGVGETQYF.

The CDR3 sequence: CASRGQGTDTQYF. In nucleotides, the CDR3 is TGTGCCAGTAGAGGGCAAGGCACAGATACGCAGTATTTT. This chain joins TRBV19 and TRBJ2-3, with D unclear. V lost 6 bases and J 1 base, leaving 8 bases between the germline ends. Germline loops: CDR1 LNHDA, CDR2 SQIVND (reference sequence). This CDR3 region has 13 residues.

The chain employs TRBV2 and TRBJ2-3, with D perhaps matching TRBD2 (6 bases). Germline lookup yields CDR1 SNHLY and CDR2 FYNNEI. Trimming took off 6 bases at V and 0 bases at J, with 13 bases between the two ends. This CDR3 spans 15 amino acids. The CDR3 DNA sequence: TGTGCCAGCAGCCCGGCGGGATTTAGCACAGATACGCAGTATTTT. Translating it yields CASSPAGFSTDTQYF.

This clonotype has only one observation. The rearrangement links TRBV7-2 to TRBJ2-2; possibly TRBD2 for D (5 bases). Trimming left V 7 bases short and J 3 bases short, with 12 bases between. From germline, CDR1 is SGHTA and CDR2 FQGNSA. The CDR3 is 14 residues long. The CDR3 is CASISGLYTGELFF. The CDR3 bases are TGTGCCAGCATCTCAGGACTGTACACCGGGGAGCTGTTTTTT.

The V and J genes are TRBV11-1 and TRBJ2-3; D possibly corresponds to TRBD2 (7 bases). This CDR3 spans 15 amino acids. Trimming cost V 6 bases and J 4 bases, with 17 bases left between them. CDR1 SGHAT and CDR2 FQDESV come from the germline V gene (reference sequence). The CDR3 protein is CASSVMGGPADTQYF. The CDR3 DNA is TGTGCCAGCAGTGTAATGGGGGGGCCCGCAGATACGCAGTATTTT. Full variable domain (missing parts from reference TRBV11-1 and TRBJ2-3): EAEVAQSPRYKITEKSQAVAFWCDPISGHATLYWYRQILGQGPELLVQFQDESVVDDSQLPKDRFSAERLKGVDSTLKIQPAELGDSAMYLCASSVMGGPADTQYFGPGTRLTVL.

The CDR3 region has the DNA TGCAGTGCTAGAAAGCGGGACAGCTCCTACGAGCAGTACTTC. Translating gives CSARKRDSSYEQYF. The chain carries TRBV20-1 and TRBJ2-7, with D perhaps assigned TRBD1 or TRBD2 (7 bases each). Trimming cost V 2 bases and J 0 bases, with 11 bases left between them. Germline lookup yields CDR1 DFQATT and CDR2 SNEGSKA (reference sequence). The CDR3 is made up of 14 amino acids.

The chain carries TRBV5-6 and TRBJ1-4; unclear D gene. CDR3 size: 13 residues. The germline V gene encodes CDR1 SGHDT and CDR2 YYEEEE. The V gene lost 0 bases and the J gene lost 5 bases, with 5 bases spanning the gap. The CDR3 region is CASSLGENEKLFF. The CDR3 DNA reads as TGTGCCAGCAGCTTGGGCGAGAATGAAAAACTGTTTTTT.

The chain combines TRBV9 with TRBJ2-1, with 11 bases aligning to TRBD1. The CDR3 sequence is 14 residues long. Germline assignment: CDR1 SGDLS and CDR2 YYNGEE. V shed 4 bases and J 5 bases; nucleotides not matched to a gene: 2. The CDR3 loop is CASSPGQGDNEQFF. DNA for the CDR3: TGTGCCAGCAGCCCGGGACAGGGGGACAATGAGCAGTTCTTC.

CDR3 nucleotide sequence: TGTGCCAGCAGCCTGGCTCGCCAGGGGGCTAGCGGGGAGCTGTTTTTT. Amino acids: CASSLARQGASGELFF. The chain recombines TRBV14 with TRBJ2-2; 8 bases are shared with TRBD1. The V gene end was trimmed by 4 bases and the J gene end by 7 bases; junction bases not matched to a gene: 11. Germline-derived CDR1 and CDR2 are SGHDN and FVKESK. CDR3 size: 16 residues. Combining the CDR3 with reference TRBV14 and TRBJ2-2 gives the whole variable domain EAGVTQFPSHSVIEKGQTVTLRCDPISGHDNLYWYRRVMGKEIKFLLHFVKESKQDESGMPNNRFLAERTGGTYSTLKVQPAELEDSGVYFCASSLARQGASGELFFGEGSRLTVL.

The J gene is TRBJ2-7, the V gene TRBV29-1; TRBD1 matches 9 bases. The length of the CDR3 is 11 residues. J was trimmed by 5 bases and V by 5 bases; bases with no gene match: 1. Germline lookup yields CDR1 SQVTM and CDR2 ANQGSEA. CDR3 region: CSVRTGDEQYF. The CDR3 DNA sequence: TGCAGCGTTCGGACAGGGGACGAGCAGTACTTC.

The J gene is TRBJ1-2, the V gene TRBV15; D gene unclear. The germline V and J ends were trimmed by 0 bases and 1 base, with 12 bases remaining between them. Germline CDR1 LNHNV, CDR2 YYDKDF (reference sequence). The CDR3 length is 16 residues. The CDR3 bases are TGTGCCACCAGCAGAGACGCGGCGGAACGTAACTATGGCTACACCTTC. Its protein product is CATSRDAAERNYGYTF.

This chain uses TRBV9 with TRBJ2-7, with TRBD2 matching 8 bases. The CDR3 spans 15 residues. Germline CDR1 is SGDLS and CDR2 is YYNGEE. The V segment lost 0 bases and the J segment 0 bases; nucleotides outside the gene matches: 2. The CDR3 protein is CASSVGAGGSYEQYF. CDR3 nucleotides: TGTGCCAGCAGCGTAGGGGCGGGGGGCTCCTACGAGCAGTACTTC.

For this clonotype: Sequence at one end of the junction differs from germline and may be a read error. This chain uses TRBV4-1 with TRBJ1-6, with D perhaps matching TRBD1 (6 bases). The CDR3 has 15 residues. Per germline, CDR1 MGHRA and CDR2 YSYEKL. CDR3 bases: TGTGCCAGCAGCCACCGAGGACAGCTTAATTCACCCCTCCACTTT. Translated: CASSHRGQLNSPLHF.